This note documents a single TCR beta chain sequence. This record belongs to a study of regulatory T cells in long-lasting Graves disease. Germline trimming cut 1 base from V and 5 bases from J; bases unmatched to any gene: 7. Germline assignment: CDR1 LGHNA and CDR2 YNFKEQ. The CDR3 sequence is 16 residues long. This sample's time point: persistent/refractory GD, antithyroid drugs over 5 years with positive TRAb. Extracted PBMC RNA gave rise to the TCR library. Sequencing libraries for TCR beta were prepared with iRepertoire HTBI primers and Arm-PCR of CDR3 regions. TCRdb re-derived calls from the multiplex PCR reads in MiXCR, one entry per CDR3 protein. The sample records around 430,000 distinct CDR3 sequences, approximately 22% being singletons.

This chain connects TRBV4-2 to TRBJ2-5; TRBD1 agrees at 10 bases. The sequenced sample was peripheral blood mononuclear cells (PBMCs), obtained when the disease was refractory, from a patient treated with antithyroid drugs. The sequence derives from a female donor with Graves disease. CDR3: CASSQARGQGLETQYF. The DNA of the CDR3 is TGTGCCAGCAGCCAAGCAAGGGGACAGGGGTTGGAGACCCAGTACTTC.